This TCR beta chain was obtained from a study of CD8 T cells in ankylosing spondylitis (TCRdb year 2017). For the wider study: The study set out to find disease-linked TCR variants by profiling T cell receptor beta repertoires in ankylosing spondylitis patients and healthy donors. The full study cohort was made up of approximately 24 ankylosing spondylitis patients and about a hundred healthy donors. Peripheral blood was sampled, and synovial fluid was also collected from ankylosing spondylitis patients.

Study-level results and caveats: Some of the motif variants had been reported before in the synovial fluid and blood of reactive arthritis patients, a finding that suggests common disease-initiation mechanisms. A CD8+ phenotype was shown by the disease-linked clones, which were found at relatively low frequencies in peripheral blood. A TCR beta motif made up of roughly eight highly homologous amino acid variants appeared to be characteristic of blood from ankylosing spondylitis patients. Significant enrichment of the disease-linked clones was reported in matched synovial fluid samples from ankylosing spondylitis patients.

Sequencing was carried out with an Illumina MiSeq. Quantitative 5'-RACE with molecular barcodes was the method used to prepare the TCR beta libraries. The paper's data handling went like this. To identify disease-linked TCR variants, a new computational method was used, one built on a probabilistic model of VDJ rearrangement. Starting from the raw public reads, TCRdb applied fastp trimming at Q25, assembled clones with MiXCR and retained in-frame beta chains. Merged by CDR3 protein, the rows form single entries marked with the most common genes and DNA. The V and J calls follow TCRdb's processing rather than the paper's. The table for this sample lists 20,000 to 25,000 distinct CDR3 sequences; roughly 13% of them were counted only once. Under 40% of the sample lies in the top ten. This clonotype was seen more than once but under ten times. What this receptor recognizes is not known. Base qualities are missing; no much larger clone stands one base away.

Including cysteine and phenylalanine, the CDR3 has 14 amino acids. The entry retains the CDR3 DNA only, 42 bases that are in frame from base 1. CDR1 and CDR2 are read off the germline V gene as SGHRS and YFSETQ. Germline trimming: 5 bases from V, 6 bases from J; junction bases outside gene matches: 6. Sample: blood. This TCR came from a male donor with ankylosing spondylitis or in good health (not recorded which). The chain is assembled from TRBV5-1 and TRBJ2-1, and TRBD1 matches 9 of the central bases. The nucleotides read TGCGCCAGCAGTTCCGGGACAGGGTTCAATGAGCAGTTCTTC. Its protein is CASSSGTGFNEQFF.